This T cell receptor beta chain is drawn from a study of blood T cell repertoires in COVID-19. Study in general: Cohort 3 recovery required two negative PCRs, clearance, or symptom resolution. In each case, the material was cDNA or gDNA derived from T cells, B-cell-depleted T cells, or PBMCs. Researchers got acute and convalescent COVID-19 samples from the United States, Italy and Spain.

Per the original methods: For nucleated cells, counts were estimated from reference gene primer amplification. The protocol was immunoSEQ multiplex PCR, while the TCRdb copy is restricted to in-frame clones and leaves out a portion. For V, J and clone size, that table is used; D and trimming come from the DNA. This repertoire shows around 360,000 clones, 70% to 90% found once; its top ten account for around 2%. A single count supports this clone. The CDR3 has 14 amino acids. The V segment lost 7 bases and the J segment 3 bases; nucleotides outside the gene matches: 7. Looked up from germline, CDR1 is SNHLY and CDR2 is FYNNEI.

Sequencing input: PBMCs or T cells enriched from blood (not recorded which). The sequence came from a man aged 35 to 55 in a cohort exposed to, infected with or recovered from COVID-19 (not recorded which). The gene calls are TRBV2 and TRBJ2-3, with 7 bases that match TRBD2. The CDR3 DNA sequence: TGTGCCAGCAAAGTGGGAGGGCCAACAGATACGCAGTATTTT. Its translation: CASKVGGPTDTQYF.